These T cell receptor beta chains were read from a single sample in a study of blood T cell repertoires in COVID-19. The protocol was immunoSEQ multiplex PCR, while the TCRdb copy is restricted to in-frame clones and leaves out a portion. This sample has about 180,000 clones, with 70% to 90% found just once. The sample comprised peripheral blood. The receptors come from a woman aged 25 to 39 with active or convalescent COVID-19. Both conserved end residues are part of each CDR3. The D gene is left open where the match is weak. Expanded clones are given a class, and other clones once, few, many or no size at all.

TRBJ2-7,.,.,TRBV6-5,14,CASQPGLSSYEQYF,TGTGCCTCCCAACCCGGACTAAGCTCCTACGAGCAGTACTTC
TRBJ1-1,.,.,TRBV30,13,CAWSAGVGTEAFF,TGTGCCTGGAGTGCAGGGGTGGGCACTGAAGCTTTCTTT
TRBJ1-2,.,.,TRBV19,13,CASSMGGGYGYTF,TGTGCCAGTAGTATGGGTGGAGGCTATGGCTACACCTTC
TRBJ2-7,.,.,TRBV18,14,CASSPPSLTYEQYF,TGTGCCAGCTCACCACCGAGCTTAACCTACGAGCAGTACTTC
TRBJ2-1,TRBD2,.,TRBV11-3,15,CASRSRRGGYNEQFF,TGTGCCAGCAGATCTCGGCGGGGGGGGTACAATGAGCAGTTCTTC
TRBJ1-1,.,.,TRBV20-1,15,CSASPTRALNTEAFF,TGCAGTGCTAGTCCCACGAGGGCCCTGAACACTGAAGCTTTCTTT
TRBJ1-4,TRBD1,once,TRBV9,14,CASSLGTGGEKLFF,TGTGCCAGCAGCCTCGGGACAGGGGGCGAAAAACTGTTTTTT
TRBJ2-1,TRBD2,.,TRBV5-8,18,CASSIRTSGRAFYNEQFF,TGTGCCAGCAGCATCAGGACTAGCGGGAGGGCCTTCTACAATGAGCAGTTCTTC
TRBJ2-3,TRBD2,.,TRBV13,15,CASSVTSGRGSLQYF,TGTGCCAGCAGCGTCACTAGCGGGAGGGGGTCGTTGCAGTATTTT
TRBJ2-1,.,.,TRBV15,15,CATSRGVAGVHEQFF,TGTGCCACCAGCAGAGGGGTGGCAGGCGTCCATGAGCAGTTCTTC
TRBJ1-5,.,once,TRBV6-5,15,CASSPGGMMNQPQHF,TGTGCCAGCAGTCCGGGGGGGATGATGAATCAGCCCCAGCATTTT
TRBJ1-1,.,.,TRBV9,15,CASSPPVRGSPEAFF,TGTGCCAGCAGCCCTCCCGTGCGGGGGAGTCCTGAAGCTTTCTTT
TRBJ2-7,TRBD1,.,TRBV24-1,15,CATSDPPGQGREQYF,TGTGCCACCAGTGATCCTCCGGGACAGGGGAGGGAGCAGTACTTC
TRBJ2-1,TRBD2,.,TRBV3-1/TRBV3-2,17,CASSQRLAGGPNNEQFF,TGTGCCAGCAGCCAACGACTAGCGGGAGGGCCTAACAATGAGCAGTTCTTC
TRBJ1-5,TRBD1,.,TRBV4-2,17,CASSQDDRGSLSEPQHF,TGTGCCAGCAGCCAAGATGACAGGGGATCGCTATCAGAGCCCCAGCATTTT
TRBJ1-1,.,.,TRBV10-3,13,CAISWTENTEAFF,TGTGCCATCAGTTGGACAGAGAACACTGAAGCTTTCTTT
TRBJ1-1,TRBD1,.,TRBV30,15,CAWSTYTGGNTEAFF,TGTGCCTGGAGTACCTATACAGGGGGGAACACTGAAGCTTTCTTT
TRBJ1-1,.,.,TRBV19,16,CASNSFEGMRNTEAFF,TGTGCCAGTAACTCCTTTGAGGGAATGAGAAACACTGAAGCTTTCTTT
TRBJ2-2,TRBD2,.,TRBV10-3,15,CAISDSGGGTGELFF,TGTGCCATCAGTGATAGCGGGGGAGGCACCGGGGAGCTGTTTTTT
TRBJ2-1,TRBD2,.,TRBV24-1,16,CATSDPGLAGVYEQFF,TGTGCCACCAGTGATCCGGGACTAGCGGGAGTTTATGAGCAGTTCTTC
TRBJ2-5,TRBD1,.,TRBV18,15,CASSRGTGGQETQYF,TGTGCCAGCTCACGAGGGACAGGGGGGCAAGAGACCCAGTACTTC
TRBJ1-5,.,.,TRBV5-1,14,CASSYGAGQEPQHF,TGCGCCAGCAGCTATGGGGCAGGTCAGGAGCCCCAGCATTTT
TRBJ2-1,TRBD2,.,TRBV6-4,15,CASSETGGLLDEQFF,TGTGCCAGCAGTGAAACGGGAGGCCTTTTAGATGAGCAGTTCTTC
TRBJ1-1,.,.,TRBV5-5,14,CASSIPGRNTEAFF,TGTGCCAGCAGCATCCCCGGTAGGAACACTGAAGCTTTCTTT
TRBJ2-7,.,.,TRBV7-9,15,CASSLGGRGLGEQYF,TGTGCCAGCAGCTTAGGTGGGCGGGGATTGGGCGAGCAGTACTTC
TRBJ1-4,.,.,TRBV15,13,CATSSLNNEKLFF,TGTGCCACCAGCAGTTTAAATAATGAAAAACTGTTTTTT
TRBJ2-7,TRBD1,.,TRBV7-6,17,CASSLASGTGGANEQYF,TGTGCCAGCAGCTTAGCATCCGGGACAGGGGGCGCTAACGAGCAGTACTTC
TRBJ1-4,.,few,TRBV11-3,16,CASSSIQGFGNEKLFF,TGTGCCAGCAGCTCGATCCAGGGCTTTGGGAATGAAAAACTGTTTTTT
TRBJ2-3,.,.,TRBV18,12,CASSLSTDTQYF,TGTGCCAGCTCACTTTCTACAGATACGCAGTATTTT
TRBJ1-4,.,.,TRBV5-1,13,CASSFGGSEKLFF,TGCGCCAGCAGCTTCGGGGGGAGTGAAAAACTGTTTTTT
TRBJ1-5,.,.,TRBV6-2/TRBV6-3,15,CASSYSTGRLQPQHF,TGTGCCAGCAGTTACTCTACAGGGAGATTGCAGCCCCAGCATTTT
TRBJ2-3,.,.,TRBV9,15,CASSGGLTSTDTQYF,TGTGCCAGCAGCGGGGGCTTGACTAGCACAGATACGCAGTATTTT
TRBJ2-1,TRBD1,.,TRBV24-1,17,CATSDSTGQGTYNEQFF,TGTGCCACCAGTGATTCCACCGGACAGGGGACCTACAATGAGCAGTTCTTC
TRBJ1-4,.,.,TRBV7-6,15,CASSLGDTGLEKLFF,TGTGCCAGCAGCTTAGGGGATACAGGGTTGGAAAAACTGTTTTTT
TRBJ2-3,TRBD1,.,TRBV19,15,CASSPPGQGTDTQYF,TGTGCCAGTAGTCCCCCGGGACAGGGGACGGATACGCAGTATTTT
TRBJ1-2,.,few,TRBV7-9,14,CASSHIDDTYGYTF,TGTGCCAGCAGCCACATTGACGACACCTATGGCTACACCTTC
TRBJ1-2,TRBD1,.,TRBV19,19,CASSIASGGRYTFNYGYTF,TGTGCCAGTAGTATAGCGTCAGGGGGACGATATACTTTTAACTATGGCTACACCTTC
TRBJ2-7,TRBD1,.,TRBV27,14,CASSPTGVWYEQYF,TGTGCCAGCAGTCCCACAGGGGTTTGGTACGAGCAGTACTTC
TRBJ2-1,.,few,TRBV4-1,17,CASSQDLGPGGFDEQFF,TGCGCCAGCAGCCAAGATTTGGGGCCAGGCGGTTTTGATGAGCAGTTCTTC
TRBJ1-1,TRBD1,.,TRBV5-5,14,CASSLRQGNTEAFF,TGTGCCAGCAGCTTAAGACAGGGGAACACTGAAGCTTTCTTT
TRBJ1-3,.,.,TRBV6-5,14,CASRVAGSGNTIYF,TGTGCCAGCAGGGTAGCGGGGTCTGGAAACACCATATATTTT
TRBJ1-1,.,.,TRBV5-4,15,CASSFLQSGGTEAFF,TGTGCCAGCAGCTTCCTACAGAGTGGTGGCACTGAAGCTTTCTTT
TRBJ1-1,TRBD1,.,TRBV6-5,13,CASRRDRGTEAFF,TGTGCCAGCAGGCGAGACAGGGGCACTGAAGCTTTCTTT
TRBJ2-7,.,.,TRBV29-1,14,CSVTPGLLAYEQYF,TGCAGCGTTACTCCCGGACTATTGGCCTACGAGCAGTACTTC
TRBJ2-7,.,once,TRBV4-2,14,CASSQGALSYEQYF,TGTGCCAGCAGCCAAGGGGCCTTATCCTACGAGCAGTACTTC
TRBJ1-5,.,.,TRBV18,14,CASSWTDSSQPQHF,TGTGCCAGCTCCTGGACGGACAGCAGTCAGCCCCAGCATTTT
TRBJ1-1,.,.,TRBV3-1/TRBV3-2,12,CASSQPGTEAFF,TGTGCCAGCAGCCAACCCGGGACTGAAGCTTTCTTT
TRBJ1-5,.,many,TRBV4-1,14,CASSQDRGGQPQHF,TGCGCCAGCAGCCAAGACAGGGGCGGTCAGCCCCAGCATTTT
TRBJ1-6,.,.,TRBV13,17,CASSRVEGSSYNSPLHF,TGTGCCAGCAGCCGGGTTGAAGGCAGCTCCTATAATTCACCCCTCCACTTT